This T cell receptor beta chain appears in the sequencing data of a study of T-cell reconstitution after alpha-beta-depleted transplantation in children. Study-level results: At day 60, the high TCRbeta diversity found in some patients originated from recipient T cells and thymic progenitors that had survived.

Unique molecular identifiers were incorporated during preparation of the TCRbeta library. MiXCR, applied by TCRdb to the PCR reads, yields one record per CDR3 protein. The table includes some 200,000 distinct CDR3 sequences, under 8.5% detected once. Trimming stripped 5 bases from V and 6 bases from J, with 11 bases between. Germline-derived CDR1 and CDR2 are MNHEY and SVGEGT. CDR3 length equals 13 residues. The table lists this clonotype with many counts. No antigen is known for it. The specimen comprised PBMCs, sampled before TCRalphabeta/CD19-depleted stem cell transplant. The TCR originated in a boy younger than 10 with acute lymphoblastic leukemia, due to receive a stem cell transplant. This chain uses TRBV6-2 or TRBV6-3 with TRBJ2-1, with D unresolved. The CDR3 sequence: CASSLSWGNEQFF. Written as DNA, the CDR3 is TGTGCCAGCAGTCTGAGTTGGGGCAATGAGCAGTTCTTC.